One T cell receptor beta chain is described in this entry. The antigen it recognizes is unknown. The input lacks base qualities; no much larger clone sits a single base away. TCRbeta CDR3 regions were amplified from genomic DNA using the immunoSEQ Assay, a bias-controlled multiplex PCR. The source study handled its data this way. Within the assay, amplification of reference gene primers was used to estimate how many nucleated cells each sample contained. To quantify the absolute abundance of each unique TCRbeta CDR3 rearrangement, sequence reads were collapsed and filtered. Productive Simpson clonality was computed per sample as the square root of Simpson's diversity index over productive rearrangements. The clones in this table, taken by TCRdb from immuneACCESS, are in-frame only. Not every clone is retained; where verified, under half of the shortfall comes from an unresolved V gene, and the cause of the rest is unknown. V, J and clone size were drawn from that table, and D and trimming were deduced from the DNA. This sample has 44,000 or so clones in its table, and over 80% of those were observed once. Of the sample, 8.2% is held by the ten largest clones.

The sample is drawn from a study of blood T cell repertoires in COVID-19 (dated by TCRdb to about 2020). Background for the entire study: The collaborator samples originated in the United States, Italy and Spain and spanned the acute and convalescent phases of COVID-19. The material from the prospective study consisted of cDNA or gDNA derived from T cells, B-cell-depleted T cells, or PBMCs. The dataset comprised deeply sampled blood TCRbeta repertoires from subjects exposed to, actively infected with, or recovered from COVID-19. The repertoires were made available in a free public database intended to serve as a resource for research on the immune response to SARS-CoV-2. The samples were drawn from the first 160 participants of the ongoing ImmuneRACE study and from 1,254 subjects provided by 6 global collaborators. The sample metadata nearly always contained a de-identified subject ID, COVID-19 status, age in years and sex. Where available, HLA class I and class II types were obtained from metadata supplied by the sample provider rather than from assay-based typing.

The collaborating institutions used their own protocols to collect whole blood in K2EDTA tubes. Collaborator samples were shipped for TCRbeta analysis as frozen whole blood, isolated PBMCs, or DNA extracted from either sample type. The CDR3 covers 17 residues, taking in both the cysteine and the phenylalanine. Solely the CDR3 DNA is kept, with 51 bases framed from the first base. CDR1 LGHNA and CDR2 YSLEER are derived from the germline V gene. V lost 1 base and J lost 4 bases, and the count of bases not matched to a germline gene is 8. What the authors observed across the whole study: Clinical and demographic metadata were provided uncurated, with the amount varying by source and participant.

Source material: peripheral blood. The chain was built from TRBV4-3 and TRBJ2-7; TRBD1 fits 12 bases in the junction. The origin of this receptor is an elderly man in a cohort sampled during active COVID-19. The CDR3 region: CASSQVGGTGGRYEQYF. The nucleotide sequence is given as TGCGCCAGCAGCCAAGTAGGCGGGACAGGGGGCAGGTACGAGCAGTACTTC.